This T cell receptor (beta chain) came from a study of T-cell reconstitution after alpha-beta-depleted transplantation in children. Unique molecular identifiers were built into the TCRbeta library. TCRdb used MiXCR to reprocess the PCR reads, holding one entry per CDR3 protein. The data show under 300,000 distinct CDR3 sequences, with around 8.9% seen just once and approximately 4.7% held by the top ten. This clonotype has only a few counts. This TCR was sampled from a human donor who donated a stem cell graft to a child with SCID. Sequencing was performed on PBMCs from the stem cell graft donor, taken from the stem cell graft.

The CDR3 nucleotides are TGTGCCAGCAGCTATACGAAATACAGGGGTTGGACTGAAGCTTTCTTT. Protein sequence: CASSYTKYRGWTEAFF. The J gene is TRBJ1-1, the V gene TRBV21-1; TRBD1 is taken as the D call from the table, unchecked against the DNA. TRBV21-1 is deemed a pseudogene. This CDR3 region has 16 residues.